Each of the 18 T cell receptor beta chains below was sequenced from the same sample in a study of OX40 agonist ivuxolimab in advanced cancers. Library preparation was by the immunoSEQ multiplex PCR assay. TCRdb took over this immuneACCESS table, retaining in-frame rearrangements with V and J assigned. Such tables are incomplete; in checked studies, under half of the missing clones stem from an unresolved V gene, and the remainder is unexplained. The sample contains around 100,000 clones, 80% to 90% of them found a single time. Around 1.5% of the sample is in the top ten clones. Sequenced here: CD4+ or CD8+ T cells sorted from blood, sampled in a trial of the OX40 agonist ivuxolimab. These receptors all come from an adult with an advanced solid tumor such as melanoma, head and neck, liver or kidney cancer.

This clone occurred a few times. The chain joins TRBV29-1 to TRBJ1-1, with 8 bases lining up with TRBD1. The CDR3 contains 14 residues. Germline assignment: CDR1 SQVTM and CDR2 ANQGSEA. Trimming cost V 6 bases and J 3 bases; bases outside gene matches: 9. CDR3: CSVKLQGAHTEAFF. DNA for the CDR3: TGCAGCGTCAAGCTCCAGGGGGCCCACACTGAAGCTTTCTTT.

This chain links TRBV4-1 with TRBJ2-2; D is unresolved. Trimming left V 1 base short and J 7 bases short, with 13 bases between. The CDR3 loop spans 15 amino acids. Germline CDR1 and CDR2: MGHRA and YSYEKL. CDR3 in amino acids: CASSQGRRVGGELFF. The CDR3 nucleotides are TGCGCCAGCAGCCAAGGCCGAAGGGTTGGCGGGGAGCTGTTTTTT.

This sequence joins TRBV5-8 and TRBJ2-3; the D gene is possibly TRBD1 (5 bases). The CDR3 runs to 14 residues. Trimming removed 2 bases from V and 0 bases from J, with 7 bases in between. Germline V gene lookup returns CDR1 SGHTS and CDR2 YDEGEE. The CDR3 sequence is CASSFGHSTDTQYF. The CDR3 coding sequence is TGTGCCAGCAGCTTCGGACATAGCACAGATACGCAGTATTTT.

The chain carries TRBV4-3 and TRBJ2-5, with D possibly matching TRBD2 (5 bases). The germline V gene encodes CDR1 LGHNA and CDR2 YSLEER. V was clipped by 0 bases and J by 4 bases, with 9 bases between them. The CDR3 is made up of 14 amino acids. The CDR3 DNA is TGCGCCAGCAGCCAAGATCGAGGGAGAGAGACCCAGTACTTC. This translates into CASSQDRGRETQYF.

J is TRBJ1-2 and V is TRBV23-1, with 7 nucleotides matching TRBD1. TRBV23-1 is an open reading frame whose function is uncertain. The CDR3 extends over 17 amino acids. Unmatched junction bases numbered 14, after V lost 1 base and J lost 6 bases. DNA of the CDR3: TGCGCCAGCAGTCAATTCCAACAGGGGCTACTCCTGCATGGCTACACCTTC. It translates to CASSQFQQGLLLHGYTF.

As DNA, the CDR3 is TGTGCCAGCAGCTTAGTGTCGAGTGGTTTCGGGTCACCCCTCCACTTT. As protein: CASSLVSSGFGSPLHF. The chain couples TRBV7-8 to TRBJ1-6; D gene ambiguous. CDR1 SGHVS and CDR2 FQNEAQ come from the germline V gene. The V gene lost 1 base and the J gene lost 10 bases, with 17 bases spanning the gap. The CDR3 loop spans 16 amino acids. The variable domain in full, completed from reference TRBV7-8 and TRBJ1-6, reads GAGVSQSPRYKVAKRGQDVALRCDPISGHVSLFWYQQALGQGPEFLTYFQNEAQLDKSGLPSDRFFAERPEGSVSTLKIQRTQQEDSAVYLCASSLVSSGFGSPLHFGNGTRLTVT.

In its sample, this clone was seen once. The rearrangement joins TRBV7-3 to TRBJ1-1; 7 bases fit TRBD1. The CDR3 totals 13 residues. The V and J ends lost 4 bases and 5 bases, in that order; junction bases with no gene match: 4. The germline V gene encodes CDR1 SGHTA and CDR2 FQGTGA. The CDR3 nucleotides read TGTGCCAGCAGCTCGACACAGGGGACTGAAGCTTTCTTT. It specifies CASSSTQGTEAFF.

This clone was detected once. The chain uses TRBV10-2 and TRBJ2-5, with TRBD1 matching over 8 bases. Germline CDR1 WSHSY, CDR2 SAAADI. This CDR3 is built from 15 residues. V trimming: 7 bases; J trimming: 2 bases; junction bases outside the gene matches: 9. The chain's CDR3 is CASKTLGQGQETQYF. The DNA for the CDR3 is TGCGCCAGCAAAACCCTCGGACAGGGTCAAGAGACCCAGTACTTC.

The CDR3 reads CASRLPDSYYQPQHF. CDR3 coding DNA: TGTGCCAGCCGTTTACCGGACAGTTACTATCAGCCCCAGCATTTT. The chain uses TRBV6-7 and TRBJ1-5; perhaps TRBD1 as D (6 bases). TRBV6-7 belongs to the ORF category, with a function that is uncertain. Trimming shortened V by 8 bases and J by 5 bases, and 19 bases separated the two germline ends. The length of the CDR3 is 15 residues.

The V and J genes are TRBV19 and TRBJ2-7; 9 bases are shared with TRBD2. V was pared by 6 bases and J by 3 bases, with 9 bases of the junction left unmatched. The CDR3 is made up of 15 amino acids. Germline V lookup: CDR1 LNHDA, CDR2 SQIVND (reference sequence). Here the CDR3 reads CASSQLTSGYYEQYF. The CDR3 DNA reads TGTGCCAGTAGCCAATTGACTAGCGGTTACTACGAGCAGTACTTC. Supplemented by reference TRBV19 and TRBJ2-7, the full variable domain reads DGGITQSPKYLFRKEGQNVTLSCEQNLNHDAMYWYRQDPGQGLRLIYYSQIVNDFQKGDIAEGYSVSREKKESFPLTVTSAQKNPTAFYLCASSQLTSGYYEQYFGPGTRLTVT.

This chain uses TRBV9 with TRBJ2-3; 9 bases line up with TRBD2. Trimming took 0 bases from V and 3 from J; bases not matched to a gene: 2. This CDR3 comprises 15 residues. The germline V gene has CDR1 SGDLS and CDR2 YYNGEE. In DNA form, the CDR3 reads TGTGCCAGCAGCGTAGATAGCGGGGGTACAGATACGCAGTATTTT. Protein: CASSVDSGGTDTQYF.

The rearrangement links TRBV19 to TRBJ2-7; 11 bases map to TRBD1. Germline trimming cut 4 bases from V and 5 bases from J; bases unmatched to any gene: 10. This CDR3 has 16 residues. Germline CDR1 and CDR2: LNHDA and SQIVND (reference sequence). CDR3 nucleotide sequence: TGTGCCAGTAGTACCCCAGGACAGGGGGCAGGAAACGAGCAGTACTTC. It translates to CASSTPGQGAGNEQYF. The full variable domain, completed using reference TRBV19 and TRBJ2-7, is DGGITQSPKYLFRKEGQNVTLSCEQNLNHDAMYWYRQDPGQGLRLIYYSQIVNDFQKGDIAEGYSVSREKKESFPLTVTSAQKNPTAFYLCASSTPGQGAGNEQYFGPGTRLTVT.

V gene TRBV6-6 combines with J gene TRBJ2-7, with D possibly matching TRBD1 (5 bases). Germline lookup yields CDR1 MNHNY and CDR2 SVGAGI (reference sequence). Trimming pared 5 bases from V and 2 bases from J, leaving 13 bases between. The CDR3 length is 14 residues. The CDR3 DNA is TGTGCCAGCAGTCGGATGACAGTTACCTACGAGCAGTACTTC. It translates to CASSRMTVTYEQYF.

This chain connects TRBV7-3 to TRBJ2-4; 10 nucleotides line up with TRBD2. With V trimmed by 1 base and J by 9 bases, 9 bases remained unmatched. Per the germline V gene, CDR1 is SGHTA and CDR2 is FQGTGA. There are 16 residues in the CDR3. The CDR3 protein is CASSLNPAGGLGIQYF. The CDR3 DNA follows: TGTGCCAGCAGCTTAAACCCAGCGGGGGGGCTGGGCATTCAGTACTTC.

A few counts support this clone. CDR3 DNA sequence: TGTGCCAGCAGCTCCGGGACTTATAATTCACCCCTCCACTTT. Protein product: CASSSGTYNSPLHF. The genes are TRBV7-9 and TRBJ1-6, with D perhaps matching TRBD1 (5 bases). V gave up 4 bases and J gave up 4 bases, with 8 bases separating them. The CDR3 has 14 residues. Germline V gives CDR1 SEHNR, CDR2 FQNEAQ (reference sequence).

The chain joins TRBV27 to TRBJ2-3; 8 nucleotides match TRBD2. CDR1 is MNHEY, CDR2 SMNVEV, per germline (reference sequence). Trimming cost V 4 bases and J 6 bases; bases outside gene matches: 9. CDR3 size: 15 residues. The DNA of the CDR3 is TGTGCCAGCAGTTATGAACGGGGGGGCATGGATACGCAGTATTTT. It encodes CASSYERGGMDTQYF.

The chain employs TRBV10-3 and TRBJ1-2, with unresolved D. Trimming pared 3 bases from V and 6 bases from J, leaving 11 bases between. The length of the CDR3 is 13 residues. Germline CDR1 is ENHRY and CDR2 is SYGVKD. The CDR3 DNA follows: TGTGCCATCAGTGATGGTACACTCCATGGCTACACCTTC. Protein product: CAISDGTLHGYTF.

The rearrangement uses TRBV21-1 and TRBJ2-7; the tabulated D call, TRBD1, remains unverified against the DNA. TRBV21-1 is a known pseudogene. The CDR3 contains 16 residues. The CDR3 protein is CASSIQGVLSYYEQYF. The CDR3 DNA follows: TGTGCCAGCAGCATACAGGGGGTCCTCTCCTACTACGAGCAGTACTTC.